This T cell receptor beta chain is from a study of brain T cells in children with intractable seizures. CDR3 length equals 13 residues. Between the trimmed V and J ends, which lost 3 bases and 4 bases, there was a span of 10 bases. CDR1 and CDR2 (germline): MNHEY, SMNVEV (reference sequence). Patients received at least one anti-epileptic drug before surgery. The assay was immunoSEQ multiplex PCR, and TCRdb's table has in-frame clones only and misses some. The data contain 50,000 to 80,000 clones, around 95% of them singletons. Here the sequenced sample was peripheral blood, taken at surgery. The V call is TRBV27, the J call TRBJ2-7; TRBD2 is a possible D gene (5 bases). The sequence was obtained from a boy younger than two with focal cortical dysplasia and intractable seizures. CDR3: CASSFGGGYEQYF. The CDR3 nucleotides read TGTGCCAGCAGTTTCGGCGGAGGTTACGAGCAGTACTTC.